This TCR beta chain was documented in a study of human T cells and chemical hapten exposure. Germline values: CDR1 MNHEY, CDR2 SVGAGI. The CDR3 loop spans 17 amino acids. V shed 8 bases, J shed 3 bases, and the junction held 10 bases outside the gene matches. Time point reported: patch test 1, 2 weeks after DPC sensitization. Treatment meaning: therapeutic diphenylcyclopropenone sensitization with weekly scalp DPC. The table lists this clonotype with many counts. MiXCR, run by TCRdb on the RACE reads, gives a single entry per CDR3 protein. This repertoire shows 55,000 to 85,000 distinct CDR3 sequences, 9.8% found once; its top ten account for 3.3%.

The rearrangement uses TRBV6-5 and TRBJ2-6; TRBD2 agrees at 10 bases. The source is a woman aged 40-49 years with alopecia areata. Some clones in this sample may be carry-over from other donors' samples. The sample consisted of whole blood, taken in connection with sensitization to the hapten diphenylcyclopropenone (DPC). CDR3 DNA sequence: TGTGCCAGCGGGAGGAGCGGGGGGGCATTTGGGGCCAACGTCCTGACTTTC. Protein product: CASGRSGGAFGANVLTF.